Listed below are T cell receptor beta chains from one sample, sequenced in a study of Ad26.COV2.S vaccination and SARS-CoV-2 variants. The repertoire was sequenced with immunoSEQ multiplex PCR; TCRdb's copy has only in-frame clones and lacks some. Of 400,000 or so clones in the sample, around nine tenths were seen once. Sequenced here: peripheral blood, sampled in a trial of Ad26.COV2.S vaccine versus placebo. The receptors stem from a person between 18 and 65 years old who received the Ad26.COV2.S COVID-19 vaccine or a placebo. CDR3s include the opening cysteine and the closing phenylalanine or tryptophan. A D gene is named only where the DNA matches it firmly. The listing skips clone size in some rows; elsewhere it reads once, few, many or a size class.

NA | TRBJ2-7 | NA | TRBV10-3 | 11 | CAISEAEKQYF | TGTGCCATCAGTGAGGCAGAGAAGCAGTACTTC
NA | TRBJ1-1 | NA | TRBV4-1 | 15 | CASSQEGGGGTEAFF | TGCGCCAGCAGCCAAGAGGGGGGCGGTGGCACTGAAGCTTTCTTT
NA | TRBJ1-1 | NA | TRBV4-1 | 17 | CASSQVFRQVRDTEAFF | TGCGCCAGCAGCCAAGTCTTCCGACAGGTAAGAGACACTGAAGCTTTCTTT
NA | TRBJ2-2 | NA | TRBV27 | 14 | CASSSRTNTGELFF | TGTGCCAGCAGTTCTAGGACCAACACCGGGGAGCTGTTTTTT
NA | TRBJ1-2 | TRBD1 | TRBV5-1 | 14 | CASSIDRGSYGYTF | TGCGCCAGCAGCATTGACAGGGGAAGCTATGGCTACACCTTC
NA | TRBJ2-5 | TRBD2 | TRBV25-1 | 17 | CASSERVAGGSQETQYF | TGTGCCAGCAGTGAAAGGGTAGCGGGGGGCTCCCAAGAGACCCAGTACTTC
NA | TRBJ1-1 | NA | TRBV7-9 | 14 | CASSLHILADEAFF | TGTGCCAGCAGCTTACACATTCTGGCGGATGAAGCTTTCTTT
once | TRBJ2-3 | NA | TRBV6-5 | 13 | CASSYAGKDTQYF | TGTGCCAGCAGTTACGCGGGAAAGGATACGCAGTATTTT
NA | TRBJ1-2 | TRBD1 | TRBV7-9 | 13 | CASSPGQLYGYTF | TGTGCCAGCAGCCCGGGACAGCTTTATGGCTACACCTTC
once | TRBJ2-3 | NA | TRBV27 | 17 | CASSTRQVSFGTDTQYF | TGTGCCAGCAGTACACGACAGGTTTCCTTTGGCACAGATACGCAGTATTTT
NA | TRBJ1-1 | TRBD1 | TRBV19 | 16 | CASWEGGLRVSTEAFF | TGTGCCAGTTGGGAAGGGGGCTTAAGAGTTTCTACTGAAGCTTTCTTT
NA | TRBJ1-2 | NA | TRBV5-4 | 14 | CASSPDGQNYGYTF | TGTGCCAGCAGCCCGGACGGACAAAACTATGGCTACACCTTC
few | TRBJ1-1 | NA | TRBV19 | 15 | CASSIPRRGSTEAFF | TGTGCCAGTAGTATCCCGCGACGGGGGAGCACTGAAGCTTTCTTT
NA | TRBJ1-5 | NA | TRBV11-2 | 13 | CASSFAGTQPQHF | TGTGCCAGCAGCTTTGCGGGAACTCAGCCCCAGCATTTT
NA | TRBJ1-1 | NA | TRBV6-1 | 15 | CASSEFGDLNTEAFF | TGTGCCAGCAGTGAATTTGGGGATCTGAACACTGAAGCTTTCTTT
NA | TRBJ2-2 | TRBD2 | TRBV6-1 | 17 | CASSGLAGALNTGELFF | TGTGCCAGCAGTGGACTAGCGGGGGCCCTGAACACCGGGGAGCTGTTTTTT
NA | TRBJ1-5 | NA | TRBV7-2 | 15 | CASSLQAMGNQPQHF | TGTGCCAGCAGCTTACAGGCCATGGGCAATCAGCCCCAGCATTTT
NA | TRBJ1-3 | NA | TRBV4-1 | 14 | CASSGADSGNTIYF | TGCGCCAGCTCAGGGGCAGACTCTGGAAACACCATATATTTT
NA | TRBJ2-4 | NA | TRBV7-2 | 17 | CASSSVWEKSGKNIQYF | TGTGCCAGCAGCTCTGTCTGGGAAAAAAGCGGCAAAAACATTCAGTACTTC
NA | TRBJ2-3 | TRBD2 | TRBV9 | 20 | CASSVALAGGRTSSTDTQYF | TGTGCCAGCAGCGTGGCGTTAGCGGGGGGGAGGACATCTAGCACAGATACGCAGTATTTT
NA | TRBJ2-3 | NA | TRBV10-3 | 15 | CAISGGRLSTDTQYF | TGTGCCATCAGTGGCGGGCGACTCAGCACAGATACGCAGTATTTT
NA | TRBJ1-5 | TRBD1 | TRBV6-2/TRBV6-3 | 15 | CASSSPGQWDQPQHF | TGTGCCAGCAGTTCTCCGGGACAGTGGGATCAGCCCCAGCATTTT
NA | TRBJ1-1 | TRBD1 | TRBV30 | 18 | CAWKSLRDRGRLGTEAFF | TGTGCCTGGAAAAGCCTCCGGGACAGGGGGCGTTTGGGCACTGAAGCTTTCTTT
NA | TRBJ2-4 | TRBD1 | TRBV27 | 15 | CASSFDRGARGVQYF | TGTGCCAGCAGTTTTGACAGGGGGGCGCGAGGTGTTCAGTACTTC
NA | TRBJ2-7 | TRBD1 | TRBV19 | 15 | CASSMPGTGHPEQYF | TGTGCCAGTAGTATGCCCGGGACAGGGCATCCCGAGCAGTACTTC
once | TRBJ2-5 | TRBD1 | TRBV5-1 | 14 | CASSLYGTEETQYF | TGCGCCAGCAGCTTGTATGGGACAGAAGAGACCCAGTACTTC
NA | TRBJ1-3 | NA | TRBV3-1/TRBV3-2 | 16 | CASSQGTDLSGNTIYF | TGTGCCAGCAGCCAAGGGACAGACCTCTCTGGAAACACCATATATTTT
once | TRBJ2-7 | NA | TRBV3-1/TRBV3-2 | 14 | CASSQPGTSYEQYF | TGTGCCAGCAGCCAACCGGGGACTTCCTACGAGCAGTACTTC
NA | TRBJ1-1 | TRBD1 | TRBV2 | 14 | CASSEGTENTEAFF | TGTGCCAGCAGCGAAGGGACAGAGAACACTGAAGCTTTCTTT
NA | TRBJ2-1 | TRBD2 | TRBV3-1/TRBV3-2 | 12 | CASSWGGYEQFF | TGTGCCAGCAGCTGGGGGGGATATGAGCAGTTCTTC
NA | TRBJ2-1 | NA | TRBV15 | 16 | CATSRDWQGTKNEQFF | TGTGCCACCAGCAGAGATTGGCAGGGGACGAAAAATGAGCAGTTCTTC
once | TRBJ2-7 | NA | TRBV12-5 | 13 | CASGLESSYEQYF | TGTGCTAGTGGTCTCGAGAGCTCCTACGAGCAGTACTTC
NA | TRBJ2-1 | TRBD1 | TRBV10-3 | 15 | CAISGGQGDDNEQFF | TGTGCCATCAGTGGGGGACAGGGTGACGACAATGAGCAGTTCTTC
once | TRBJ1-2 | TRBD1 | TRBV9 | 16 | CASSVGDRTPIYGYTF | TGTGCCAGCAGCGTAGGGGACAGAACTCCGATTTATGGCTACACCTTC
few | TRBJ1-2 | NA | TRBV14 | 13 | CASSQQGFYGYTF | TGTGCCAGCAGCCAACAGGGTTTCTATGGCTACACCTTC
NA | TRBJ2-5 | TRBD2 | TRBV24-1 | 17 | CATSDSSLAGGRETQYF | TGTGCCACCAGTGATTCTAGTCTAGCGGGGGGTCGAGAGACCCAGTACTTC
NA | TRBJ2-3 | TRBD1 | TRBV2 | 14 | CASRAGTGPDTQYF | TGTGCCAGCAGAGCCGGGACAGGACCAGATACGCAGTATTTT
NA | TRBJ2-5 | NA | TRBV7-9 | 15 | CASSLPMRGSETQYF | TGTGCCAGCAGCTTACCCATGAGGGGTTCCGAGACCCAGTACTTC
NA | TRBJ2-7 | TRBD1 | TRBV13 | 14 | CASSSRQGTYEQYF | TGTGCCAGCAGCTCTCGACAGGGAACCTACGAGCAGTACTTC
NA | TRBJ1-2 | NA | TRBV4-1 | 17 | CASSQEGLRRTNYGYTF | TGCGCCAGCAGCCAAGAAGGGTTGAGGAGAACTAACTATGGCTACACCTTC
NA | TRBJ1-5 | TRBD1 | TRBV4-3 | 15 | CASSQPGQVNQPQHF | TGCGCCAGCAGCCAACCAGGACAGGTTAATCAGCCCCAGCATTTT
NA | TRBJ2-1 | NA | TRBV4-3 | 14 | CASSPKMDSSEQFF | TGCGCCAGCAGCCCGAAGATGGATAGCAGTGAGCAGTTCTTC
NA | TRBJ1-2 | NA | TRBV2 | 10 | CAGGNYGYTF | TGTGCCGGGGGTAACTATGGCTACACCTTC
NA | TRBJ1-1 | NA | TRBV5-1 | 13 | CASRGGGNTEAFF | TGCGCCAGCAGAGGTGGAGGGAACACTGAAGCTTTCTTT
NA | TRBJ2-7 | NA | TRBV6-5 | 11 | CASVRFGEQYF | TGTGCCAGCGTAAGGTTTGGCGAGCAGTACTTC
NA | TRBJ1-5 | NA | TRBV6-5 | 13 | CATQNRRDQPQHF | TGTGCCACCCAAAATCGACGGGATCAGCCCCAGCATTTT
NA | TRBJ2-4 | NA | TRBV18 | 16 | CASSPRGELAKNIQYF | TGTGCCAGCTCACCACGGGGTGAACTAGCCAAAAACATTCAGTACTTC
NA | TRBJ2-1 | TRBD1 | TRBV7-9 | 15 | CASSTDRDPYNEQFF | TGTGCCAGCAGCACAGACAGGGACCCCTACAATGAGCAGTTCTTC
NA | TRBJ2-3 | NA | TRBV27 | 16 | CASSTGLFRGTDTQYF | TGTGCCAGCAGTACCGGACTCTTCCGCGGCACAGATACGCAGTATTTT
NA | TRBJ2-5 | TRBD2 | TRBV4-1 | 16 | CASSQGSGVPRETQYF | TGCGCCAGCAGCCAAGGCAGCGGGGTACCTAGAGAGACCCAGTACTTC
NA | TRBJ1-4 | TRBD1 | TRBV4-1 | 17 | CASRDRASTGENEKLFF | TGCGCCAGCAGAGATCGGGCCTCGACAGGGGAAAATGAAAAACTGTTTTTT
once | TRBJ2-3 | NA | TRBV10-1 | 9 | CAILLPQYF | TGCGCCATTCTCCTCCCGCAGTATTTT
NA | TRBJ2-7 | TRBD1 | TRBV3-1/TRBV3-2 | 14 | CASSQVKGAGEQYF | TGTGCCAGCAGCCAAGTTAAGGGGGCGGGTGAGCAGTACTTC
NA | TRBJ2-5 | NA | TRBV7-8 | 14 | CASSLARTGATQYF | TGTGCCAGCAGCTTAGCAAGGACCGGGGCGACCCAGTACTTC